Listed here are 3 T cell receptor beta chains from one sample, sequenced in a study of blood T cell repertoires in COVID-19. The method was immunoSEQ multiplex PCR; TCRdb's version includes in-frame clones alone and lacks a portion of them. Of roughly 250,000 clones listed, under 95% are singletons. Sequencing was carried out using PBMCs or T cells enriched from blood (not recorded which). The source of these receptors is a middle-aged woman with acute COVID-19.

This sequence joins TRBV3-1 (or the pseudogene TRBV3-2) and TRBJ1-2, with a possible D match to TRBD1 (5 bases). Germline V gene lookup returns CDR1 LGHDT and CDR2 YNNKEL (reference sequence). The V end was cut by 3 bases, the J end by 5 bases, with 7 bases between. This CDR3 comprises 12 residues. The CDR3 here is CASSQGRYGYTF. For the CDR3, the DNA is TGTGCCAGCAGCCAGGGGCGATATGGCTACACCTTC.

The chain couples TRBV19 to TRBJ1-6; D remains ambiguous. CDR1 is LNHDA and CDR2 is SQIVND in the germline V gene (reference sequence). V lost 5 bases, J lost 9 bases, and 11 bases lay in between. This CDR3 spans 13 amino acids. The CDR3 DNA sequence: TGTGCCAGTAGTTTTAGCTTCGGTTCACCCCTCCACTTT. This codes for CASSFSFGSPLHF.

The rearrangement links TRBV19 to TRBJ1-2; 11 bases fit TRBD1. The CDR3 is 14 residues long. Germline V lookup: CDR1 LNHDA, CDR2 SQIVND (reference sequence). V shed 8 bases, J shed 3 bases, and the junction held 5 bases outside the gene matches. For the CDR3, the DNA is TGTGCCAGTCGGACAGGGGGCCGCCACTATGGCTACACCTTC. It translates to CASRTGGRHYGYTF.